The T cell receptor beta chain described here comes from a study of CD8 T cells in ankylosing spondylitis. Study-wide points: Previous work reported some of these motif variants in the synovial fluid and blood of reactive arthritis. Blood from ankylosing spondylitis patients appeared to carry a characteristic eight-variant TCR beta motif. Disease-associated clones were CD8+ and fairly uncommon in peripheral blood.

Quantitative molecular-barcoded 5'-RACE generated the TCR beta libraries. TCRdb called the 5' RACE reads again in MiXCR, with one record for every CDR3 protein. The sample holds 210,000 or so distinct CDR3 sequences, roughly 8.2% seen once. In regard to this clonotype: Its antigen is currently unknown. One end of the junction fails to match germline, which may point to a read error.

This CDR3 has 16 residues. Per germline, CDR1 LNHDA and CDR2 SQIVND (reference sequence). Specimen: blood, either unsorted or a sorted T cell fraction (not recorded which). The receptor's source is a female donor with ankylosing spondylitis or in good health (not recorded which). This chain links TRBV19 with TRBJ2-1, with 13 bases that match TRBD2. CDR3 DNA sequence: TGTGCCACTAGTCTACTAACTAGCGGGAGGGCCAATGAGCAGTTCTTC. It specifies CATSLLTSGRANEQFF.